This is a list of T cell receptor beta chains from one sample in a study of blood T cell repertoires in COVID-19. TCRdb's copy holds only in-frame clones and misses some; the assay was immunoSEQ multiplex PCR. The table includes over 200,000 clones, 80% to 95% detected once. Sequences were obtained from peripheral blood. The receptors stem from a person aged 18-29 years with COVID-19, enrolled during active disease. CDR3s include the opening cysteine and the closing phenylalanine or tryptophan. D genes are given only for firm matches. Clone size, where shown, is once, few, many, or a class for clones that have expanded.

>TRBJ2-1|NA|TRBV27|NA|13
TGTGCCAGCAGGAGAACAGGTTACAATGAGCAGTTCTTC
CASRRTGYNEQFF
>TRBJ2-7|NA|TRBV7-9|NA|16
TGTGCCAGCAGCTTAGCGCTCGGGATTACCCCTGGGGAGCAGTACTTC
CASSLALGITPGEQYF
>TRBJ1-2|NA|TRBV9|TRBD1|15
TGTGCCAGCAGCGTAGTGGCAGGGGGGAACTATGGCTACACCTTC
CASSVVAGGNYGYTF
>TRBJ2-7|NA|TRBV7-2|TRBD2|15
TGTGCCAGCAGCTTACTAGCGGGGGTCTCCTACGAGCAGTACTTC
CASSLLAGVSYEQYF
>TRBJ1-5|NA|TRBV19|NA|16
TGTGCCAGTAGTAAAGGGGGGGCGACGAGCAATCAGCCCCAGCATTTT
CASSKGGATSNQPQHF
>TRBJ2-3|NA|TRBV24-1|TRBD2|18
TGTGCCACCAGCCCGGAAAAGGGTAGCGGGTTTGGGTGGGATACGCAGTATTTT
CATSPEKGSGFGWDTQYF
>TRBJ1-1|once|TRBV19|NA|14
TGTGCCAGTAGTTATTTGGGGGCGGTATCTGAAGCTTTCTTT
CASSYLGAVSEAFF
>TRBJ2-4|NA|TRBV7-9|NA|14
TGTGCCAGCAGCTTATCGACAGACCTGGACATTCAGTACTTC
CASSLSTDLDIQYF
>TRBJ2-7|NA|TRBV5-1|NA|13
TGCGCCAGCAGCTTGCTCGGCTCCTACGAGCAGTACTTC
CASSLLGSYEQYF
>TRBJ2-7|NA|TRBV5-1|NA|14
TGCGCCAGCAGCCCCGACCCGGGAAGGTACGAGCAGTACTTC
CASSPDPGRYEQYF
>TRBJ1-2|NA|TRBV24-1|TRBD1|13
TGTGCCACCAGTGACCGGACAGGGGATGGCTACACCTTC
CATSDRTGDGYTF
>TRBJ1-5|NA|TRBV16|NA|12
TGTGCCAGCAGCCCCGTTCATCAGCCCCAGCATTTT
CASSPVHQPQHF
>TRBJ2-4|NA|TRBV4-3|TRBD1|20
TGCGCCAGCAGCCAAAGAGGGACTAGGACAGGGGGTCTAGCCAAAAACATTCAGTACTTC
CASSQRGTRTGGLAKNIQYF
>TRBJ1-5|NA|TRBV28|NA|15
TGTGCCAGCAGGAACAGGGACTATAGCTATCAGCCCCAGCATTTT
CASRNRDYSYQPQHF
>TRBJ2-7|NA|TRBV4-3|NA|14
TGCGCCAGCAGCCAAGATGACAGCTCCTACGAGCAGTACTTC
CASSQDDSSYEQYF
>TRBJ2-2|NA|TRBV19|TRBD2|14
TGTGCCAGTAGTTCCGGACTAGCGGGCCCGGAGCTGTTTTTT
CASSSGLAGPELFF
>TRBJ2-7|NA|TRBV10-3|NA|15
TGTGCCATCAGTGAGTCTCTAGCCAGGTCCTACGAGCAGTACTTC
CAISESLARSYEQYF
>TRBJ2-7|NA|TRBV7-7|TRBD1|17
TGTGCTAGCAGTTTTGGATCTCCGGGACAGGGGGCCTACGAGCAGTACTTC
CASSFGSPGQGAYEQYF
>TRBJ2-5|NA|TRBV24-1|TRBD1|15
TGTGCCACCAGTGATCCGGGACAGGGGCAAGAGACCCAGTACTTC
CATSDPGQGQETQYF
>TRBJ1-1|NA|TRBV28|TRBD1|12
TGTGCCACCCAGGGACAGAGCCTTCAAGCTTTCTTT
CATQGQSLQAFF
>TRBJ1-2|few|TRBV18|TRBD1|13
TGTGCCAGCTCAACGGACAGGGTAGAAGGCTACACCTTC
CASSTDRVEGYTF
>TRBJ2-7|NA|TRBV6-5|NA|13
TGTGCCAGCAGTTACTCCGGGGTTTGGGAGCAGTACTTC
CASSYSGVWEQYF
>TRBJ1-1|NA|TRBV7-9|NA|15
TGTGCCAGCAGCCCGAGTCTTGGAGGGAGAAGGGAAGCTTTCTTT
CASSPSLGGRREAFF
>TRBJ1-2|few|TRBV6-1|NA|18
TGTGCCAGCAGTGCGTATGGGAGGACCTTGCTATCTAACTATGGCTACACCTTC
CASSAYGRTLLSNYGYTF
>TRBJ2-7|NA|TRBV11-1|NA|12
TGTGCCAGCAGCTTATTATCCTACGAGCAGTACTTC
CASSLLSYEQYF
>TRBJ2-7|NA|TRBV4-1|NA|14
TGCGCCAGCAGCCAAGCGGTCCTCGGGTCCGAGCAGTACTTC
CASSQAVLGSEQYF
>TRBJ1-1|NA|TRBV2|TRBD1|14
TGTGCCAGCAGAGCGGACAGGTTGAACACTGAAGCTTTCTTT
CASRADRLNTEAFF
>TRBJ1-5|NA|TRBV24-1|NA|15
TGTGCCATAAATGGGGAGGGCCTAGGCAATCAGCCCCAGCATTTT
CAINGEGLGNQPQHF